The T cell receptor (beta chain) under discussion was sequenced for a study of cytomegalovirus exposure and HLA in healthy donors. Study conclusions and caveats: Later analysis revealed greater clonal expansion in HLA-associated TCR beta chains than in equally common others.

CDR3 length: 15 residues. The germline gives CDR1 SGHTA, CDR2 FQGTGA. V lost 5 bases, J lost 3 bases, and 4 bases stayed unmatched. A remark on this clone: Its antigen is unidentified.

Both 60 Vbeta primers and 13 Jbeta primers went into the PCR. In the authors' workflow: The count from a later analysis was some 80 million unique TCR beta chains, some 12 million of them shared. Data came from immunoSEQ multiplex PCR; TCRdb stores just in-frame clones and leaves some out. The DNA gave D and trimming, while V, J and clone size come from that table. The table records approximately 120,000 clones, 73% of them present only once. The chain is built from TRBV7-3 and TRBJ2-1; 10 nucleotides align to TRBD2. Sequencing was performed on PBMCs. The receptor comes from a man aged 55-75 years in good health and CMV-seropositive. DNA of the CDR3: TGTGCCAGCAGCCCATCTAGCGGGGGCTACAATGAGCAGTTCTTC. Its protein product is CASSPSSGGYNEQFF.